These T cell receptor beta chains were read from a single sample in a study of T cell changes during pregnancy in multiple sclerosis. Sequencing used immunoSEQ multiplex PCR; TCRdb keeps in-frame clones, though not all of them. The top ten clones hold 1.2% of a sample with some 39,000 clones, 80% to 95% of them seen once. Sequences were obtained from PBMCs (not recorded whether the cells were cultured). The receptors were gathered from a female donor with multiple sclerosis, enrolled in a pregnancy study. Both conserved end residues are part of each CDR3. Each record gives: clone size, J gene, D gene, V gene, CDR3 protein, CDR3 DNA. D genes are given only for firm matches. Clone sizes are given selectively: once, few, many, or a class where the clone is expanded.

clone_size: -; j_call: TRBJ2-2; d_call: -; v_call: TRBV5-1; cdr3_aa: CASSAVQGKGTGELFF; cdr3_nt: TGCGCCAGCAGCGCAGTTCAGGGGAAGGGGACCGGGGAGCTGTTTTTT
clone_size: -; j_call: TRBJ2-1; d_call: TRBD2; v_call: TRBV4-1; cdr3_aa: CASSHPGLGVNEQFF; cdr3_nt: TGCGCCAGCAGCCACCCGGGACTAGGAGTCAATGAGCAGTTCTTC
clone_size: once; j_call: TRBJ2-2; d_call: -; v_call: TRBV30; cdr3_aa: CAWSRVRSSVGTGELFF; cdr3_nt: TGTGCCTGGAGTCGCGTCAGATCAAGCGTCGGCACTGGGGAGCTGTTTTTT
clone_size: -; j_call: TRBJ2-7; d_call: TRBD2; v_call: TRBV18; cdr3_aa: CASSPPRLAGGVEQYF; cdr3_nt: TGTGCCAGCTCACCACCGCGACTAGCGGGGGGGGTCGAGCAGTACTTC
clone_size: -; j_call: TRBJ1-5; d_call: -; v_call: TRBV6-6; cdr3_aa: CASSYSSQGGQPQHF; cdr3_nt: TGTGCCAGCAGTTACTCATCCCAGGGAGGTCAGCCCCAGCATTTT
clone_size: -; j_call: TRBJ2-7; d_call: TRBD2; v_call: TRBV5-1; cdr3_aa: CASSLAIDSGAYEQYF; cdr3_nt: TGCGCCAGCAGCTTGGCCATTGATAGCGGGGCCTACGAGCAGTACTTC
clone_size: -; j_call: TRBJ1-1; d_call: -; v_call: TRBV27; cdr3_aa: CASTGYTEAFF; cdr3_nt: TGTGCCAGCACCGGCTACACTGAAGCTTTCTTT
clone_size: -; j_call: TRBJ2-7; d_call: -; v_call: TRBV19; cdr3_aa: CASSMSAGDPYEQYF; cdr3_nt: TGTGCCAGTAGTATGTCCGCAGGGGATCCCTACGAGCAGTACTTC
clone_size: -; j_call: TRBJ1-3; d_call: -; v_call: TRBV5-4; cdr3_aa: CASSPGTKSSGNTIYF; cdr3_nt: TGTGCCAGCAGCCCGGGAACCAAAAGCTCTGGAAACACCATATATTTT
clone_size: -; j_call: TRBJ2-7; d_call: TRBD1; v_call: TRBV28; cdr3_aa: CASSLGTGYSEQYF; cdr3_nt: TGTGCCAGCAGTTTGGGGACAGGGTATTCCGAGCAGTACTTC
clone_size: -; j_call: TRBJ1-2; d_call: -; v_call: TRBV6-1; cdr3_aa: CASSEGISGQIYGYTF; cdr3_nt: TGTGCCAGCAGTGAAGGGATCTCGGGACAAATCTATGGCTACACCTTC